Shown below are 19 T cell receptor beta chains from a single sample sequenced in a study of blood T cell repertoires in COVID-19. Libraries were prepared by immunoSEQ multiplex PCR; TCRdb keeps only in-frame clonotypes and omits some of them. The repertoire holds around 60,000 clones, approximately 83% seen once, with 10% in the top ten. Input material: peripheral blood. The receptor source for this set is a man aged 50 to 60 with COVID-19, enrolled during active disease.

The J gene is TRBJ2-2, the V gene TRBV24-1, with a weak D call TRBD2 (5 bases). The length of the CDR3 is 14 residues. Germline loops: CDR1 KGHDR, CDR2 SFDVKD. Trimming removed 5 bases from V and 4 bases from J, with 10 bases in between. CDR3: CATSAGLGTGELFF. The CDR3 nucleotides read TGTGCCACCAGTGCGGGGTTAGGCACCGGGGAGCTGTTTTTT.

The chain carries TRBV4-3 and TRBJ2-7; 9 bases line up with TRBD2. Germline V gene data show CDR1 as LGHNA and CDR2 as YSLEER. V trimming: 6 bases; J trimming: 3 bases; junction bases outside the gene matches: 9. The length of the CDR3 is 15 residues. Here the CDR3 reads CASSQTSGLFYEQYF. The CDR3 DNA sequence: TGCGCCAGCAGTCAGACTAGCGGACTATTCTACGAGCAGTACTTC.

This clone was counted once. The rearrangement uses TRBV28 and TRBJ2-1, with D uncertain. Germline-derived CDR1 and CDR2 are MDHEN and SYDVKM. Trimming shortened V by 5 bases and J by 4 bases, and 6 bases separated the two germline ends. This CDR3 comprises 12 residues. The CDR3 coding sequence is TGTGCCAGCAGTCGGCGGTACAATGAGCAGTTCTTC. Residues: CASSRRYNEQFF.

The chain uses TRBV12-3 or TRBV12-4 and TRBJ1-1; D is undetermined. The germline V and J ends were trimmed by 1 base and 7 bases, with 10 bases remaining between them. This CDR3 is built from 13 residues. The CDR3 DNA reads as TGTGCCAGCAGTTTAGGAGGGTATGATGAAGCTTTCTTT. Protein: CASSLGGYDEAFF.

V is TRBV19 and J is TRBJ2-3, with 7 positions matching TRBD1. The germline CDR1 and CDR2 sequences are LNHDA and SQIVND (reference sequence). After removal of 5 bases from V and 4 bases from J, the junction contained 9 bases not matched to a gene. This CDR3 has 15 amino acids. This CDR3 is CASSRPRGSADTQYF. In DNA form, the CDR3 reads TGTGCCAGTAGTCGCCCCAGGGGGTCGGCAGATACGCAGTATTTT.

The chain links TRBV9 to TRBJ2-1; D might be TRBD2 (5 bases). V lost 0 bases, J lost 0 bases, and 13 bases lay in between. The CDR3 spans 17 residues. Germline assignment: CDR1 SGDLS and CDR2 YYNGEE. The CDR3 bases are TGTGCCAGCAGCGTAGGGATAAGCGGAAGCTCCTACAATGAGCAGTTCTTC. Protein product: CASSVGISGSSYNEQFF.

The V call is TRBV5-4, the J call TRBJ2-5; a weak D match, TRBD2 (5 bases). There are 13 residues in the CDR3. Germline V gene lookup returns CDR1 SGHNT and CDR2 YYREEE (reference sequence). Trimming left V 0 bases short and J 5 bases short, with 8 bases between. CDR3 sequence: CASSLGPSETQYF. The CDR3 coding sequence is TGTGCCAGCAGCTTGGGCCCTAGCGAGACCCAGTACTTC. The full variable domain, in which reference TRBV5-4 and TRBJ2-5 provide the parts outside the CDR3, is ETGVTQSPTHLIKTRGQQVTLRCSSQSGHNTVSWYQQALGQGPQFIFQYYREEENGRGNFPPRFSGLQFPNYSSELNVNALELDDSALYLCASSLGPSETQYFGPGTRLLVL.

The CDR3 region is CASSFLGYGGESGNTIYF. CDR3 nucleotide sequence: TGTGCCAGCAGCTTCCTGGGCTATGGGGGGGAATCTGGAAACACCATATATTTT. The rearrangement joins TRBV11-2 to TRBJ1-3; tentatively, D is TRBD1 (5 bases). In germline, CDR1 is SGHAT, CDR2 FQNNGV. This CDR3 spans 18 amino acids. V was shortened by 3 bases and J by 1 base, with 19 bases between the two germline ends.

The genes are TRBV6-1 and TRBJ2-5; a possible D gene is TRBD1 (6 bases). V shed 1 base and J shed 1 base, with 7 bases lying between them. CDR3 length equals 14 residues. Germline loops: CDR1 MNHNS, CDR2 SASEGT. The CDR3 sequence: CASSEGTVQETQYF. CDR3 DNA sequence: TGTGCCAGCAGTGAAGGGACAGTCCAAGAGACCCAGTACTTC.

In nucleotides, the CDR3 is TGTGCCAGCAGCTTAAATAGCGGGAACACTGAAGCTTTCTTT. Translated: CASSLNSGNTEAFF. The rearrangement links TRBV7-9 to TRBJ1-1; no definite D call. There are 14 residues in the CDR3. Germline values: CDR1 SEHNR, CDR2 FQNEAQ (reference sequence). Trimming shortened V by 2 bases and J by 1 base, and 8 bases separated the two germline ends. Looking up the rest from reference TRBV7-9 and TRBJ1-1 gives the full variable domain: DTGVSQNPRHKITKRGQNVTFRCDPISEHNRLYWYRQTLGQGPEFLTYFQNEAQLEKSRLLSDRFSAERPKGSFSTLEIQRTEQGDSAMYLCASSLNSGNTEAFFGQGTRLTVV.

With regard to this clone: Within the sample, other DNA sequences also encode this same CDR3. CDR3 in DNA: TGTGCCAGCAGCGTCGAGGGGGACTATGGCTACACCTTC. It yields the protein CASSVEGDYGYTF. The gene calls are TRBV9 and TRBJ1-2, with D possibly matching TRBD1 (6 bases). V was cut by 2 bases and J by 3 bases, with 8 bases left in between. Germline V gene data show CDR1 as SGDLS and CDR2 as YYNGEE. The CDR3 sequence is 13 residues long.

This clone came up once. This sequence joins TRBV5-6 and TRBJ1-1; tentatively, D is TRBD1 (5 bases). The germline V and J ends were trimmed by 1 base and 4 bases, with 14 bases remaining between them. The CDR3 totals 15 residues. Germline-derived CDR1 and CDR2 are SGHDT and YYEEEE. The CDR3 DNA follows: TGTGCCAGCAGCTTGAGTTTAGGGGTAGGCACTGAAGCTTTCTTT. Translated: CASSLSLGVGTEAFF. The full variable domain, its missing parts supplied by reference TRBV5-6 and TRBJ1-1, is DAGVTQSPTHLIKTRGQQVTLRCSPKSGHDTVSWYQQALGQGPQFIFQYYEEEERQRGNFPDRFSGHQFPNYSSELNVNALLLGDSALYLCASSLSLGVGTEAFFGQGTRLTVV.

The genes are TRBV6-1 and TRBJ2-1, with D unclear. Germline V CDR1 and CDR2: MNHNS, SASEGT. Trimming cost V 3 bases and J 8 bases, with 8 bases left between them. The CDR3 extends over 12 amino acids. The CDR3 here is CASSDAAHEQFF. In DNA, the CDR3 is TGTGCCAGCAGTGATGCGGCTCATGAGCAGTTCTTC.

This chain links TRBV19 with TRBJ1-6; 10 positions agree with TRBD1. The V gene end was trimmed by 5 bases and the J gene end by 10 bases; junction bases not matched to a gene: 8. Germline CDR1 is LNHDA and CDR2 is SQIVND (reference sequence). This CDR3 comprises 15 residues. The CDR3 nucleotides read TGTGCCAGTAGTGAAACCGGGACAGGGGTCTCACCCCTCCACTTT. Its translation: CASSETGTGVSPLHF.

V and J are TRBV5-1 and TRBJ2-2; no clear D gene. V was pared by 0 bases and J by 3 bases, with 9 bases between. The CDR3 sequence is 15 residues long. Germline V lookup: CDR1 SGHRS, CDR2 YFSETQ. CDR3 in amino acids: CASSLGASYTGELFF. CDR3 DNA: TGCGCCAGCAGCTTGGGGGCAAGCTACACCGGGGAGCTGTTTTTT.

The chain has TRBV18 and TRBJ2-2; 10 nucleotides agree with TRBD1. The CDR3 is 17 amino acids. J was trimmed by 7 bases and V by 0 bases; bases with no gene match: 8. CDR1 and CDR2 from the germline V gene are KGHSH and LQKENI. The CDR3 DNA reads TGTGCCAGCTCACCACCCCGGGACAGGGGTAATAACGGGGAGCTGTTTTTT. Translating gives CASSPPRDRGNNGELFF.

This clone was seen once. The J gene is TRBJ2-5, the V gene TRBV4-1; TRBD2 is a possible D gene (5 bases). Germline CDR1 and CDR2: MGHRA and YSYEKL. The CDR3 extends over 14 amino acids. V lost 1 base and J 5 bases, leaving 11 bases between the germline ends. This chain's CDR3 is CASSQGTRDETQYF. The DNA of the CDR3 is TGCGCCAGCAGCCAAGGAACTAGAGACGAGACCCAGTACTTC.

The V gene is TRBV24-1, the J gene TRBJ1-1, with D perhaps TRBD1 (6 bases). V lost 3 bases and J 3 bases, leaving 13 bases between the germline ends. This CDR3 has 15 residues. The germline V gene encodes CDR1 KGHDR and CDR2 SFDVKD. In DNA, the CDR3 is TGTGCCACCAGTGATCCCGAGGCAGGGGACACTGAAGCTTTCTTT. Encoded protein: CATSDPEAGDTEAFF.

The chain combines TRBV19 with TRBJ1-1; D is unclear. This CDR3 contains 14 residues. Deletions cut 3 bases from V and 4 bases from J, with 12 bases between. Per the germline V gene, CDR1 is LNHDA and CDR2 is SQIVND (reference sequence). This CDR3 reads CASSITGAATEAFF. Written as DNA, the CDR3 is TGTGCCAGTAGTATTACGGGTGCGGCCACTGAAGCTTTCTTT.